This paragraph covers one T cell receptor beta chain sequence. What it recognizes is unknown. In the PCR, 60 Vbeta and 13 Jbeta primers were used. This table comes from immunoSEQ multiplex PCR, and its TCRdb copy is limited to in-frame clones, with some not included. Its listing shows about 50,000 clones. The data are from a study of cytomegalovirus exposure and HLA in healthy donors. Study information: Clustering assigned about 80% of the roughly 400 genotyped donors to the Caucasian-associated ancestry cluster.

Broader study findings: The likely explanation for a cluster of highly shared sequence variants was sequencing artifact. Rare TCR sequences predominated, though certain public TCRs were found in many donors. Across HLA loci, a later analysis found differing TCR association rates, with DRB1 most and HLA-C fewest.

The CDR3 totals 16 residues. From germline, CDR1 is MDHEN and CDR2 SYDVKM. The junction had 7 bases not matched to a gene; V was cut back by 2 bases and J by 0 bases. The receptor comes from a woman younger than 30 in good health and CMV-seronegative. Source material: PBMCs. V usage is TRBV28 and J usage is TRBJ2-7; 7 positions match TRBD1. The CDR3 sequence: CASSLVRQGVSYEQYF. CDR3 nucleotides: TGTGCCAGCAGTTTAGTTCGACAGGGTGTCTCCTACGAGCAGTACTTC.